This T cell receptor (beta chain) was recorded in a study of cytomegalovirus exposure and HLA in healthy donors. The donors were part of the validation cohort, which consisted of roughly 120 subjects and was separate from the first cohort of 666 subjects. As to this clone: Its matching antigen is unknown.

Measured with immunoSEQ multiplex PCR; TCRdb has only the in-frame clones, and not every one. Among 100,000 to 150,000 clones listed, over 85% were seen once. Germline-derived CDR1 and CDR2 are SGHTA and FQGTGA. The CDR3 runs 13 residues. Trimming removed 3 bases at V and 7 bases at J, with 13 bases between. Study results and limitations: TCR sequences were mostly rare, though some public TCRs occurred in many donors. In the 90 to 150 validation repertoires, 85% to 95% of cluster scores exceeded 0, per a later analysis.

The sequence came from a woman younger than 35 in good health and CMV-seronegative. The chain links TRBV7-3 to TRBJ2-7; D possibly corresponds to TRBD1 (5 bases). Sequenced material: PBMCs. As DNA, the CDR3 is TGTGCCAGCAGCTTCGAGCCAGGGTTGGAGCAGTACTTC. Amino acid sequence: CASSFEPGLEQYF. Filled out from reference TRBV7-3 and TRBJ2-7, the complete variable domain reads GAGVSQTPSNKVTEKGKYVELRCDPISGHTALYWYRQSLGQGPEFLIYFQGTGAADDSGLPNDRFFAVRPEGSVSTLKIQRTERGDSAVYLCASSFEPGLEQYFGPGTRLTVT.